The clone carrying this T cell receptor beta chain has ten or more counts. Its antigen is as yet unknown. The read is 3 residues too short to cover the CDR3 end, so that end is filled in from the germline J gene. The CDR3 contains 13 residues. Germline CDR1 and CDR2: SQVTM and ANQGSEA. Trimming left V 4 bases short and J 2 bases short, with 9 bases between. This entry comes from a study of T cell clonality in common variable immunodeficiency. Notes on the study in general: Fewer TCRbeta clones were shared among CVID subjects than controls. Authors noted CVID clonality's cause needs subpopulation repertoire sequencing.

Control and CVID samples contributed equal amounts of genomic DNA. Assay used: immunoSEQ multiplex PCR; TCRdb lists only in-frame clones, some missing. Singletons are absent from the sample, which has about 66,000 clones. Sequencing was carried out using peripheral blood mononuclear cells. The genes are TRBV29-1 and TRBJ1-5, with D perhaps matching TRBD1 (6 bases). This TCR was recovered from a person aged 18 to 69 in good health. CDR3: CSVGTEGNQPQHF. The CDR3 DNA, read in part, is TGCAGCGTTGGGACAGAAGGCAATCAGCCC.